Listed below are T cell receptor beta chains from one sample, sequenced in a study of blood T cell repertoires in COVID-19. Data came from immunoSEQ multiplex PCR; TCRdb stores just in-frame clones and leaves some out. The sample lists approximately 100,000 clones, roughly 87% occurring once. The sample consisted of peripheral blood. The receptor set was obtained from a woman in her sixties or seventies with acute or convalescent COVID-19. Both conserved end residues are part of each CDR3. D genes are given only for firm matches. Clone sizes are given selectively: once, few, many, or a class where the clone is expanded.

TRBJ2-7 TRBV3-1/TRBV3-2 TRBD1 . CASSRGQGLYYEQYF TGTGCCAGCAGCCGCGGACAGGGGTTATACTACGAGCAGTACTTC
TRBJ1-5 TRBV2 TRBD1 . CASRQQGGNQPQHF TGTGCCAGCAGACAACAGGGGGGGAATCAGCCCCAGCATTTT
TRBJ1-2 TRBV18 . . CASSPQGGSNYGYTF TGTGCCAGCTCACCACAAGGGGGATCTAACTATGGCTACACCTTC
TRBJ2-7 TRBV6-5 . . CASTMTAYEQYF TGTGCCAGCACCATGACAGCCTACGAGCAGTACTTC
TRBJ1-5 TRBV2 . . CASRSTGTLPYSNQPQHF TGTGCCAGCAGAAGCACCGGGACACTTCCCTATAGCAATCAGCCCCAGCATTTT
TRBJ2-2 TRBV5-5 . . CASSGGGTGFANTGELFF TGTGCCAGCAGCGGGGGCGGTACAGGGTTCGCGAACACCGGGGAGCTGTTTTTT
TRBJ2-6 TRBV11-3 TRBD1 . CASSAGTGGANVLTF TGTGCCAGCAGCGCCGGGACAGGGGGGGCCAACGTCCTGACTTTC
TRBJ1-2 TRBV9 TRBD1 . CASSAWDRNYGYTF TGTGCCAGCAGCGCCTGGGACAGGAACTATGGCTACACCTTC
TRBJ1-2 TRBV5-1 . few CASSPLANGYTF TGCGCCAGCAGCCCCTTAGCAAATGGCTACACCTTC
TRBJ2-1 TRBV29-1 . . CSAASNEQFF TGCAGCGCCGCTAGCAATGAGCAGTTCTTC
TRBJ2-5 TRBV10-3 TRBD1 . CAISEGTGRETQYF TGTGCCATCAGTGAAGGGACAGGGAGGGAGACCCAGTACTTC
TRBJ2-5 TRBV19 TRBD1 . CASSDRVETQYF TGTGCCAGTAGTGACAGGGTGGAGACCCAGTACTTC
TRBJ1-1 TRBV2 . . CASKKGGDTEAFF TGTGCCAGCAAAAAAGGTGGAGATACTGAAGCTTTCTTT
TRBJ2-2 TRBV24-1 TRBD1 . CATSDLQGTGSRGGELFF TGTGCCACCAGTGATTTGCAGGGGACAGGGTCGAGAGGCGGGGAGCTGTTTTTT
TRBJ2-7 TRBV5-1 TRBD1 . CASSGDSHEQYF TGCGCCAGCAGCGGGGACAGCCACGAGCAGTACTTC
TRBJ1-1 TRBV7-6 . . CASSLPADSSHLFRSTEAFF TGTGCCAGCAGCTTACCCGCCGACAGTTCTCACTTATTTCGGTCTACTGAAGCTTTCTTT
TRBJ2-1 TRBV19 TRBD2 . CASTREAGHNEQFF TGTGCCAGTACGCGGGAGGCAGGGCACAATGAGCAGTTCTTC
TRBJ2-1 TRBV2 . . CASITDSGGNEQFF TGTGCCAGCATTACGGATAGCGGAGGTAATGAGCAGTTCTTC
TRBJ2-2 TRBV30 . . CAWSTAGELFF TGTGCCTGGAGTACAGCCGGGGAGCTGTTTTTT
TRBJ2-3 TRBV18 TRBD2 . CASSPRDYTDTQYF TGTGCCAGCTCACCACGGGACTACACAGATACGCAGTATTTT
TRBJ2-5 TRBV19 . . CASSIVGVGQETQYF TGTGCCAGTAGTATAGTCGGGGTAGGGCAAGAGACCCAGTACTTC
TRBJ2-3 TRBV11-2 . once CASSLGQSSTDTQYF TGTGCCAGCAGCTTAGGACAGTCTAGCACAGATACGCAGTATTTT
TRBJ1-6 TRBV10-3 TRBD1 once CAISEPLPGQLHSPLHF TGTGCCATCAGTGAGCCTCTACCGGGACAGCTTCATTCACCCCTCCACTTT
TRBJ1-5 TRBV4-2 TRBD1 . CASSQVGQGYDQPQHF TGTGCCAGCAGCCAAGTTGGACAGGGGTACGATCAGCCCCAGCATTTT
TRBJ2-2 TRBV19 . . CASSIEGLSTGELFF TGTGCCAGTAGTATAGAGGGACTTTCCACCGGGGAGCTGTTTTTT
TRBJ2-7 TRBV7-2 . . CASSFDRVREQYF TGTGCCAGCAGCTTTGACCGGGTTCGCGAGCAGTACTTC
TRBJ2-1 TRBV6-5 . . CASSRGLEQFF TGTGCCAGCAGCAGAGGACTAGAGCAGTTCTTC
TRBJ1-2 TRBV2 TRBD1 . CASSAGQGAPYGYTF TGTGCCAGCAGTGCGGGACAGGGGGCGCCCTATGGCTACACCTTC
TRBJ1-2 TRBV19 . . CASSSGGLGYTF TGTGCCAGTAGTAGCGGGGGTCTTGGCTACACCTTC
TRBJ2-2 TRBV19 . . CASSIYTGEAGELFF TGTGCCAGTAGTATTTATACAGGGGAGGCCGGGGAGCTGTTTTTT
TRBJ1-1 TRBV19 . . CASRGRATEAFF TGTGCCAGTAGGGGCAGGGCCACTGAAGCTTTCTTT
TRBJ2-7 TRBV5-4 . . CASYRSGNPYEQYF TGTGCCAGCTATCGGAGCGGAAACCCCTACGAGCAGTACTTC
TRBJ1-5 TRBV19 TRBD1 . CATDRDRSSNQPQHF TGTGCCACTGACCGGGACAGATCTAGCAATCAGCCCCAGCATTTT
TRBJ1-2 TRBV19 . . CASTMSQNYGYTF TGTGCCAGTACTATGAGCCAAAACTATGGCTACACCTTC
TRBJ2-1 TRBV2 . . CASMSSSGYSNEQFF TGTGCCAGCATGTCCTCCAGCGGGTACTCTAATGAGCAGTTCTTC
TRBJ1-5 TRBV19 . . CASSNGVQPQHF TGTGCCAGTAGTAACGGGGTCCAGCCCCAGCATTTT
TRBJ2-7 TRBV28 TRBD2 once CASSFRPRTSGRFYEQYF TGTGCCAGCAGTTTTCGCCCCCGGACTAGCGGGAGATTTTACGAGCAGTACTTC
TRBJ1-1 TRBV6-5 . . CASSYSRGVTEAFF TGTGCCAGCAGTTACTCTAGGGGTGTCACTGAAGCTTTCTTT
TRBJ2-2 TRBV5-1 TRBD1 . CASSFSQGGSTGELFF TGCGCCAGCAGCTTTTCACAGGGGGGCAGCACCGGGGAGCTGTTTTTT
TRBJ2-1 TRBV12-3/TRBV12-4 . . CASSSIQGLGKFF TGTGCCAGCAGTTCTATTCAGGGATTGGGAAAGTTCTTC
TRBJ1-1 TRBV19 . . CASRAGRGTEAFF TGTGCCAGTAGAGCAGGGAGGGGCACTGAAGCTTTCTTT
TRBJ2-1 TRBV29-1 TRBD2 . CSVALIGRGEQFF TGCAGCGTTGCTCTGATCGGGAGGGGTGAGCAGTTCTTC
TRBJ2-7 TRBV9 TRBD2 . CASSGGLAGPYEQYF TGTGCCAGCAGCGGAGGACTAGCGGGCCCCTACGAGCAGTACTTC
TRBJ2-2 TRBV2 . . CASSERVNTGELFF TGTGCCAGCAGTGAGAGGGTGAACACCGGGGAGCTGTTTTTT
TRBJ2-7 TRBV6-1 TRBD1 . CASSEALGTGDEQYF TGTGCCAGCAGTGAAGCGCTAGGGACAGGGGATGAGCAGTACTTC
TRBJ1-6 TRBV15 TRBD1 . CATSSTGTASSYNSPLHF TGTGCCACCAGCAGTACTGGGACAGCTAGCTCCTATAATTCACCCCTCCACTTT
TRBJ1-4 TRBV5-1 . once CASSLSGGVGEKLFF TGCGCCAGCAGCCTCAGCGGGGGCGTGGGTGAAAAACTGTTTTTT
TRBJ2-1 TRBV3-1/TRBV3-2 . . CASSQRGGYNEQFF TGTGCCAGCAGCCAAAGAGGCGGATACAATGAGCAGTTCTTC
TRBJ1-1 TRBV23-1 TRBD1 . CASTPTGTENTEAFF TGCGCCAGCACCCCTACCGGGACAGAAAACACTGAAGCTTTCTTT
TRBJ2-5 TRBV2 . . CASRSSPGEPQYF TGTGCCAGCAGGAGCTCACCGGGGGAGCCCCAGTACTTC
TRBJ2-1 TRBV5-1 . . CASSFWQGGDEQFF TGCGCCAGCAGCTTCTGGCAGGGAGGCGATGAGCAGTTCTTC
TRBJ1-1 TRBV10-3 . . CAISEAGQNTEAFF TGTGCCATCAGTGAGGCCGGACAGAACACTGAAGCTTTCTTT
TRBJ2-1 TRBV3-1/TRBV3-2 TRBD2 few CASSQAFAGGHEQFF TGTGCCAGCAGCCAAGCCTTTGCGGGAGGGCATGAGCAGTTCTTC
TRBJ2-5 TRBV10-3 . . CAISESKSRETQYF TGTGCCATCAGTGAGTCGAAATCGCGAGAGACCCAGTACTTC
TRBJ2-3 TRBV6-5 TRBD2 few CASRRLADTDTQYF TGTGCCAGCAGGAGACTAGCGGACACAGATACGCAGTATTTT
TRBJ2-1 TRBV30 . . CAWIRGGGNEQFF TGTGCCTGGATCCGGGGAGGTGGCAATGAGCAGTTCTTC
TRBJ2-2 TRBV6-5 . . CAGGRGGNTGELFF TGTGCCGGGGGTAGGGGAGGGAACACCGGGGAGCTGTTTTTT
TRBJ2-3 TRBV5-1 TRBD2 . CASSSEAGGQDTQYF TGCGCCAGCAGCAGCGAAGCGGGAGGGCAAGATACGCAGTATTTT